The T cell receptor (beta chain) under discussion was sequenced for a study of blood T cell repertoires in COVID-19. For the study at large: The samples span acute and convalescent COVID-19 from the United States, Italy and Spain. PBMCs, B-cell-depleted T cells, or T cells provided the cDNA or gDNA that made up the material.

The age range of participants was about 18 to 100 years, with residence in about two dozen US areas. Cohorts were determined from participant-reported clinical history. This CDR3 is built from 13 residues. Deletions cut 4 bases from V and 1 base from J, with 7 bases between. The V gene's germline CDR1 is SGHNT and CDR2 YENEEA. The table came from immunoSEQ multiplex PCR; TCRdb's copy has only in-frame clones and leaves some out. The table shows about 170,000 clones, with about 90% occurring only once. The sequence came from a human donor with acute COVID-19. The donor label of this sample is uncertain. Material for sequencing was PBMCs or T cells enriched from blood (not recorded which). V and J are TRBV11-3 and TRBJ1-1, with D hard to call. CDR3 coding DNA: TGTGCCAGCAGCTCCCGGTCGAACACTGAAGCTTTCTTT. Translated: CASSSRSNTEAFF.